These 3 T cell receptor beta chains were all obtained from the same sample, sequenced in a study of monozygotic twins with inflammatory bowel disease. TCRdb reprocessed the 5' RACE reads; each CDR3 protein has one entry and no DNA is given. The repertoire shows 440,000 or so distinct CDR3 sequences; the top ten hold more than 2%. The sequencing sample was made of blood. These receptor sequences come from a human donor with ulcerative colitis or Crohn's disease, or a healthy co-twin of an affected twin (not recorded which).

V usage is TRBV5-1 and J usage is TRBJ2-5. CDR1 is SGHRS and CDR2 is YFSETQ in the germline V gene. This CDR3 has 14 residues. The CDR3 loop is CASSDIMGLETQYF.

The V gene is TRBV20-1, the J gene TRBJ2-7; TCRdb outputs TRBD2, but without DNA this stays unchecked. Germline lookup yields CDR1 DFQATT and CDR2 SNEGSKA (reference sequence). This CDR3 contains 16 residues. The CDR3 is CSARGWRGTSTYEQYF.

V usage is TRBV4-1 and J usage is TRBJ2-3; the TCRdb D gene call, TRBD2, has no DNA to confirm it. There are 18 residues in the CDR3. Germline CDR1 and CDR2: MGHRA and YSYEKL. The CDR3: CASSRGTSGPLSTDTQYF.